This T cell receptor (beta chain) was observed in a study of CD8 T cells in ankylosing spondylitis. General study points: Clones linked to the disease showed a CD8+ phenotype. They occurred at relatively low frequencies in peripheral blood. Clones linked to disease were reported to show significant enrichment in matched ankylosing spondylitis synovial fluid. Under 10 highly homologous variants formed a TCR beta motif that appeared characteristic of ankylosing spondylitis blood. Earlier reports found some motif variants in synovial fluid and blood in reactive arthritis.

Germline-derived CDR1 and CDR2 are MDHEN and SYDVKM. The V gene lost 2 bases and the J gene lost 5 bases, with 12 bases spanning the gap. This CDR3 has 14 amino acids. Each TCR beta library was made by quantitative 5'-RACE that incorporated molecular barcodes. One entry per CDR3 protein results from TCRdb running MiXCR on the 5' RACE reads. Of about 220,000 distinct CDR3 sequences listed, around 7.9% are singletons. This clonotype was recorded at least ten times. Its antigen is still unknown. Sample: blood, either unsorted or a sorted T cell fraction (not recorded which). The chain is built from TRBV28 and TRBJ1-2, with D possibly TRBD1 on 6 matching bases. The clonotype originates from a male donor with ankylosing spondylitis. The CDR3 loop is CASSLPTGTYGYTF. The CDR3 coding sequence is TGTGCCAGCAGTTTACCCACAGGGACTTATGGCTACACCTTC.